The 9 T cell receptor beta chains given below trace back to one sample, sequenced in a study of blood T cell repertoires in COVID-19. Assay used: immunoSEQ multiplex PCR; TCRdb lists only in-frame clones, some missing. The data show fewer than 200,000 clones, roughly 82% seen once. Sequencing input: peripheral blood. The receptors stem from a woman aged 60 to 75 with COVID-19, enrolled during active disease.

V usage is TRBV3-1 (or the pseudogene TRBV3-2) and J usage is TRBJ2-3; D possibly corresponds to TRBD2 (6 bases). The CDR3 runs to 15 residues. The V end lost 4 bases, the J end lost 7 bases, and 18 bases lay between the germline ends. Germline CDR1 LGHDT, CDR2 YNNKEL (reference sequence). The CDR3, as DNA: TGTGCCAGCAGCCCGCCGTCCGGGACTGTTTATACGCAGTATTTT. It is translated as CASSPPSGTVYTQYF.

This clone has only one observation. V gene TRBV7-2 combines with J gene TRBJ2-1, with D perhaps TRBD1 (6 bases). Per the germline V gene, CDR1 is SGHTA and CDR2 is FQGNSA. V was shortened by 6 bases and J by 5 bases, with 11 bases between the two germline ends. This CDR3 has 13 residues. Here the CDR3 DNA reads TGTGCCAGCAGGTTAAACAGGGACAATGAGCAGTTCTTC. Amino acid sequence: CASRLNRDNEQFF.

The V call is TRBV5-5, the J call TRBJ2-5, with 7 bases identical to TRBD1. J gave up 4 bases and V 3 bases, and 6 bases lay outside the gene matches. CDR1 and CDR2 from the germline V gene are SGHKS and YYEKEE (reference sequence). CDR3 length: 14 residues. This CDR3 is CASSSQGGLETQYF. The DNA for the CDR3 is TGTGCCAGCAGCTCGCAAGGGGGCTTAGAGACCCAGTACTTC.

The J gene is TRBJ2-1, the V gene TRBV12-3 or TRBV12-4; no definite D call. The CDR3 loop spans 12 amino acids. The V end lost 6 bases, the J end lost 7 bases, and 10 bases lay between the germline ends. Here the CDR3 reads CASSDPGNEQFF. CDR3 nucleotides: TGTGCCAGCAGCGACCCCGGGAATGAGCAGTTCTTC.

J is TRBJ1-4 and V is TRBV5-4; TRBD1 matches at 8 bases. Germline V gene lookup returns CDR1 SGHNT and CDR2 YYREEE (reference sequence). V lost 0 bases to trimming and J lost 0 bases; unmatched junction nucleotides: 4. This CDR3 has 17 residues. CDR3 region: CASSLGDRFTTNEKLFF. CDR3 in DNA: TGTGCCAGCAGCTTGGGGGACAGGTTCACAACTAATGAAAAACTGTTTTTT. Full variable domain (rest looked up from reference TRBV5-4 and TRBJ1-4): ETGVTQSPTHLIKTRGQQVTLRCSSQSGHNTVSWYQQALGQGPQFIFQYYREEENGRGNFPPRFSGLQFPNYSSELNVNALELDDSALYLCASSLGDRFTTNEKLFFGSGTQLSVL.

This chain links TRBV19 with TRBJ1-3, with 7 bases aligning to TRBD1. The CDR3 totals 16 residues. V was clipped by 2 bases and J by 4 bases; unmatched bases: 8. The germline CDR1 and CDR2 sequences are LNHDA and SQIVND (reference sequence). The CDR3 sequence: CASSIYADRAGNTIYF. The CDR3 DNA reads TGTGCCAGTAGTATATATGCCGACAGGGCAGGAAACACCATATATTTT.

The chain links TRBV5-5 to TRBJ1-1; tentative D call: TRBD1 (5 bases). Trimming shortened V by 4 bases and J by 1 base, and 11 bases separated the two germline ends. Germline CDR1 reads SGHKS; CDR2 reads YYEKEE (reference sequence). This CDR3 is built from 14 residues. CDR3 region: CASSLGLQNTEAFF. In nucleotides, the CDR3 is TGTGCCAGCAGCCTGGGACTTCAGAACACTGAAGCTTTCTTT.

The CDR3 region has the DNA TGTGCCAGCAGTGGGGGGGCGTACAATGAGCAGTTCTTC. Protein sequence: CASSGGAYNEQFF. The chain recombines TRBV13 with TRBJ2-1; weak D call: TRBD2 (7 bases). In germline, CDR1 is PRHDT, CDR2 FYEKMQ (reference sequence). V was cut by 6 bases and J by 4 bases, with 10 bases left in between. The CDR3 totals 13 residues. The entire variable domain, with the rest obtained from reference TRBV13 and TRBJ2-1, is as follows: AAGVIQSPRHLIKEKRETATLKCYPIPRHDTVYWYQQGPGQDPQFLISFYEKMQSDKGSIPDRFSAQQFSDYHSELNMSSLELGDSALYFCASSGGAYNEQFFGPGTRLTVL.

The V gene is TRBV11-2, the J gene TRBJ2-2; 16 bases align to TRBD2. The CDR3 is 16 residues long. The V and J ends lost 5 bases and 7 bases, in that order; junction bases with no gene match: 4. The germline CDR1 and CDR2 sequences are SGHAT and FQNNGV. The CDR3 bases are TGTGCCAGCAGCCTGGGACTAGCGGGAGGGGGCGGGGAGCTGTTTTTT. Protein sequence: CASSLGLAGGGGELFF.